The present TCR beta chain was sequenced within a study of blood T cell repertoires in COVID-19 (TCRdb year 2020). The study in broad terms: Samples covering the acute and convalescent phases of COVID-19 were provided by collaborators in the United States, Italy and Spain. The material from the prospective study consisted of cDNA or gDNA derived from T cells, B-cell-depleted T cells, or PBMCs. The samples were drawn from two sources: the first 160 participants of the ongoing ImmuneRACE study, and some 1,300 subjects contributed by 6 global collaborators. Where HLA class I and class II types were available, the types were taken from metadata supplied by the sample provider, not from assay-based typing. The repertoires were released in a freely available public database intended as a resource for research on the immune response to SARS-CoV-2. Subjects who had been exposed to COVID-19, were actively infected with it, or had recovered from it provided the deeply sampled blood TCRbeta repertoires that made up the dataset. A de-identified subject ID, COVID-19 status, age in years and sex were almost always included in the sample metadata.

Participants in the prospective study were enrolled through a virtual design, were aged roughly 18 to 100 years, and lived in roughly 24 United States geographic areas. In the prospective study, participants were assigned to cohorts based on the clinical history participants reported in a screening survey and a study questionnaire. For ImmuneRACE Cohort 3, a participant was defined as recovered based on two consecutive negative NP/OP PCR tests, clearance by a healthcare professional, or resolution of symptoms. Each participant in the prospective study had whole blood, serum and a nasopharyngeal or oropharyngeal swab collected by mobile phlebotomists. Additional blood draws and questionnaires over an approximately two-month period could optionally be provided by prospective study participants. Blood samples from the prospective study were shipped frozen or at room temperature prior to DNA extraction.

The germline V gene encodes CDR1 ENHRY and CDR2 SYGVKD. Its CDR3 holds 13 amino acids, cysteine through phenylalanine. The kept DNA is CDR3 alone, 39 bases in frame from the first base. Germline trimming: 5 bases from V, 5 bases from J; junction bases outside gene matches: 5. Broad study findings and their caveats: The quantity of clinical and demographic metadata differed by source and by participant and was supplied without curation.

Remarks on this clone: Its antigen target is currently unknown. One base away there is no much larger clone; base qualities are not given.

The immunoSEQ Assay, a bias-controlled multiplex PCR, was used to amplify TCRbeta CDR3 regions from genomic DNA. Turning to the authors' computational methods: Within the assay, amplification of reference gene primers was used to estimate how many nucleated cells each sample contained. To quantify the absolute abundance of each unique TCRbeta CDR3 rearrangement, sequence reads were collapsed and filtered. For each sample, productive Simpson clonality was calculated as the square root of Simpson's diversity index over productive rearrangements. TCRdb re-hosts the immuneACCESS table, in-frame sequences only. Its copies lack some clones; in the studies checked, an unresolved V gene accounts for under half of them, and the cause for the rest is not known. V and J calls and clone size are those listed in that table; D and trimming were worked out from the DNA. Recorded for this sample are roughly 250,000 clones; over 80% of them occurred a single time. Of the sample, 1.5% to 2% is held by the ten largest clones.

Sequencing was done on a sample of PBMCs or T cells enriched from blood (not recorded which). This chain is built from TRBV10-3 and TRBJ1-2; 7 bases in the junction line up with TRBD1. The sequence was collected from a young woman who had recovered from COVID-19. The CDR3: CAISYDRDYGYTF. In nucleotides, the sequence is TGTGCCATCAGTTATGACAGGGATTATGGCTACACCTTC.